This entry features one TCR beta chain sequence. The data originate from a study of blood T cell repertoires in COVID-19. As handled by the study authors: Amplification of reference gene primers was used by the study to estimate nucleated cell counts. Here immunoSEQ multiplex PCR was the method, and the copy in TCRdb shows in-frame clones only, minus some. That table is the source of V, J and clone size, and D and trimming were worked out from the DNA. The sample yields fewer than 80,000 clones, around 80% seen once. The CDR3 runs to 16 residues. J gave up 6 bases and V 4 bases, and 10 bases lay outside the gene matches. Germline V gene lookup returns CDR1 KGHDR and CDR2 SFDVKD.

Sequenced: peripheral blood. The rearrangement joins TRBV24-1 to TRBJ2-3, with 9 bases that match TRBD2. This receptor was identified in a human donor in a cohort sampled during active COVID-19. The chain's CDR3 is CATSEPSGASADTQYF. CDR3 nucleotides: TGTGCCACCAGTGAACCTAGCGGGGCCTCAGCCGATACGCAGTATTTT.